Listed below are T cell receptor beta chains from one sample, sequenced in a study of cytomegalovirus exposure and HLA in healthy donors. TCRdb's copy holds only in-frame clones and misses some; the assay was immunoSEQ multiplex PCR. The repertoire includes hundreds of thousands of clones, roughly 88% of them detected once, and roughly 0.7% sits in the top ten. Sequencing was performed on PBMCs. Receptor source: a boy aged 2 to 9 in good health and CMV-seronegative. Each CDR3 is given with its conserved first and last residue. Each record gives: J gene, D gene, clone size, V gene, CDR3 DNA, CDR3 protein. The D gene is left open where the match is weak. For some rows the clone size is stated as once, few or many, or as a class when expanded; others skip it.

TRBJ1-1	-	few	TRBV5-4	TGTGCCAGCAGCCTCGGAGGGGGGGACACTGAAGCTTTCTTT	CASSLGGGDTEAFF
TRBJ2-5	-	once	TRBV6-1	TGTGCCAGCAGTGAAGCGCTCGGGACATTCCAAGAGACCCAGTACTTC	CASSEALGTFQETQYF
TRBJ1-1	-	-	TRBV11-3	TGTGCCAGCAGCTTAGACGGTAACACTGAAGCTTTCTTT	CASSLDGNTEAFF
TRBJ2-1	TRBD2	-	TRBV7-9	TGTGCCAGCAGCCTCACCACCGGGACTAGCGGGAATGAGCAGTTCTTC	CASSLTTGTSGNEQFF
TRBJ2-7	-	once	TRBV10-3	TGTGCCATCAGCACAAACTACGAGCAGTACTTC	CAISTNYEQYF
TRBJ1-2	-	-	TRBV6-5	TGTGCCAGCAGGGATCCAGACAGCTATGGCTACACCTTC	CASRDPDSYGYTF
TRBJ2-1	-	-	TRBV15	TGTGCCACCAGCAGAGATGGCGGAGGCACCTACAATGAGCAGTTCTTC	CATSRDGGGTYNEQFF
TRBJ2-7	TRBD2	-	TRBV6-6	TGTGCCAGCACCCCGGGGGGGGCTTACGAGCAGTACTTC	CASTPGGAYEQYF
TRBJ2-1	TRBD2	-	TRBV5-1	TGCGCCAGCAGCCCCGAGCTAGCGGGAGTGGCTGAGCAGTTCTTC	CASSPELAGVAEQFF
TRBJ2-3	-	-	TRBV6-5	TGTGCCAGCAGTGAAGGTGGGGGGGCCGATACGCAGTATTTT	CASSEGGGADTQYF
TRBJ1-3	-	-	TRBV19	TGTGCCAGTAGTATGTCCCGCTCTGGAAACACCATATATTTT	CASSMSRSGNTIYF
TRBJ1-1	TRBD1	-	TRBV19	TGTGCCAGTACCGAGGGGACAGGGGTGAACACTGAAGCTTTCTTT	CASTEGTGVNTEAFF
TRBJ2-2	-	-	TRBV7-9	TGTGCCAGCAGCTTAGTGGGAGCGGCCACCGGGGAGCTGTTTTTT	CASSLVGAATGELFF
TRBJ2-5	TRBD2	-	TRBV11-3	TGTGCCAGCAGCTCCCGAGCGGGAGAAAGAGAGACCCAGTACTTC	CASSSRAGERETQYF
TRBJ2-1	-	-	TRBV7-7	TGTGCTAGCAGCTCAAGACTAGGGGTCAATGAGCAGTTCTTC	CASSSRLGVNEQFF
TRBJ1-5	-	few	TRBV5-1	TGCGCCAGCAGCTTGGATTCCGGGGGGCAGCCCCAGCATTTT	CASSLDSGGQPQHF
TRBJ1-1	-	-	TRBV7-6	TGTGCCAGCAGCTCGGGACAGAACACTGAAGCTTTCTTT	CASSSGQNTEAFF
TRBJ2-7	-	-	TRBV11-2	TGTGCCAGCAGCTTAGGACCGACACCTACCTACGAGCAGTACTTC	CASSLGPTPTYEQYF
TRBJ2-5	TRBD2	few	TRBV4-1	TGCGCCAGCAGCCAAGAAAGACTAGGACTAGAGAAGACCCAGTACTTC	CASSQERLGLEKTQYF
TRBJ2-1	-	-	TRBV9	TGTGCCAGCAGCGTAGGGTTATCCCAGAATGAGCAGTTCTTC	CASSVGLSQNEQFF
TRBJ2-3	TRBD2	-	TRBV19	TGTGCCAGTAGTATTGTAGCGGGGGGCCCAGATACGCAGTATTTT	CASSIVAGGPDTQYF
TRBJ1-3	TRBD1	-	TRBV6-5	TGTGCCAGCAGGCGGGGGACAGGATCTGGAAACACCATATATTTT	CASRRGTGSGNTIYF
TRBJ2-5	-	-	TRBV2	TGTGCCAGCACGGGAGTCGTCGTGAAGACCCAGTACTTC	CASTGVVVKTQYF
TRBJ2-1	-	once	TRBV7-2	TGTGCCAGCAGCTCTTCCCGCGTTAGTATAAACAATGAGCAGTTCTTC	CASSSSRVSINNEQFF
TRBJ2-7	TRBD2	-	TRBV11-2	TGTGCCAGCAGCTCCTTACGGGACTACCACTACGAGCAGTACTTC	CASSSLRDYHYEQYF
TRBJ2-3	TRBD2	once	TRBV2	TGTGCCAGCAGGAAACTAGCGGGGGGCACAGATACGCAGTATTTT	CASRKLAGGTDTQYF
TRBJ2-3	-	once	TRBV19	TGTGCCAGTAACGGAGGGCCGGCAGATACGCAGTATTTT	CASNGGPADTQYF
TRBJ2-6	TRBD1	-	TRBV6-1	TGTGCCAGCAGTGCCGGACAGGTCTCTGGGGCCAACGTCCTGACTTTC	CASSAGQVSGANVLTF
TRBJ2-3	TRBD1	-	TRBV5-6	TGTGCCAGCAGCTTGGCACAGGGGAGCACAGATACGCAGTATTTT	CASSLAQGSTDTQYF
TRBJ2-7	-	-	TRBV10-3	TGTGCCACAACTACAGGGACCAGCTCCTACGAGCAGTACTTC	CATTTGTSSYEQYF
TRBJ2-3	-	-	TRBV30	TGTGCCTGGAGTGTATCTGGTGCCGGTGATACGCAGTATTTT	CAWSVSGAGDTQYF
TRBJ2-1	TRBD2	-	TRBV7-3	TGTGCCAGCAGCCCGAAGGGACTAGCGAGGTACAATGAGCAGTTCTTC	CASSPKGLARYNEQFF
TRBJ1-1	-	-	TRBV7-8	TGTGCCAGCAGCTCCTCAGGGTTCCCCATCACTGAAGCTTTCTTT	CASSSSGFPITEAFF
TRBJ1-4	TRBD1	-	TRBV6-1	TGTGCCAGCAGTGGATGGACAGGGGATAATGAAAAACTGTTTTTT	CASSGWTGDNEKLFF
TRBJ1-1	TRBD1	few	TRBV6-6	TGTGCCAGCAGTTACCCCGACAGGGACACTGAAGCTTTCTTT	CASSYPDRDTEAFF
TRBJ2-2	-	-	TRBV6-4	TGTGCCAGCAGTGAAAGAGGGGCGCGGGAGAACACCGGGGAGCTGTTTTTT	CASSERGARENTGELFF
TRBJ1-3	-	-	TRBV2	TGTGCCATTGACAGTTCTGGAAACACCATATATTTT	CAIDSSGNTIYF
TRBJ2-3	TRBD2	-	TRBV7-6	TGTGCCAGCAGCTTGGGTTTTGGGGGGGTTACAGATACGCAGTATTTT	CASSLGFGGVTDTQYF
TRBJ2-3	-	-	TRBV10-3	TGTGCCATCCGTCTGAGGGAAACTAGCACAGATACGCAGTATTTT	CAIRLRETSTDTQYF
TRBJ1-1	-	few	TRBV30	TGTGCCTGGAGTTATAGCAGGAACACTGAAGCTTTCTTT	CAWSYSRNTEAFF
TRBJ1-1	TRBD1	few	TRBV6-5	TGTGCCAGCAGCCAGGGGGCTGGGGCTTTCTTT	CASSQGAGAFF
TRBJ2-2	TRBD1	-	TRBV4-1	TGCGCCAGCAGCCCCCCCGGACAGGCCGGGGAGCTGTTTTTT	CASSPPGQAGELFF
TRBJ2-5	-	-	TRBV14	TGTGCCAGCAGCCAAGCTGGCAGGGAGGTCGAGACCCAGTACTTC	CASSQAGREVETQYF
TRBJ2-7	TRBD2	-	TRBV5-1	TGCGCCAGCAGCTTGTCAGCGGGACCTAGAGGTCACGAGCAGTACTTC	CASSLSAGPRGHEQYF
TRBJ2-3	-	-	TRBV19	TGTGCCAGTAGTACCTACTCGTACGGGGTCGATACGCAGTATTTT	CASSTYSYGVDTQYF
TRBJ2-1	TRBD2	-	TRBV5-6	TGTGCCAGCAGCTTGTCGCGGGGGGGGAATGAGCAGTTCTTC	CASSLSRGGNEQFF